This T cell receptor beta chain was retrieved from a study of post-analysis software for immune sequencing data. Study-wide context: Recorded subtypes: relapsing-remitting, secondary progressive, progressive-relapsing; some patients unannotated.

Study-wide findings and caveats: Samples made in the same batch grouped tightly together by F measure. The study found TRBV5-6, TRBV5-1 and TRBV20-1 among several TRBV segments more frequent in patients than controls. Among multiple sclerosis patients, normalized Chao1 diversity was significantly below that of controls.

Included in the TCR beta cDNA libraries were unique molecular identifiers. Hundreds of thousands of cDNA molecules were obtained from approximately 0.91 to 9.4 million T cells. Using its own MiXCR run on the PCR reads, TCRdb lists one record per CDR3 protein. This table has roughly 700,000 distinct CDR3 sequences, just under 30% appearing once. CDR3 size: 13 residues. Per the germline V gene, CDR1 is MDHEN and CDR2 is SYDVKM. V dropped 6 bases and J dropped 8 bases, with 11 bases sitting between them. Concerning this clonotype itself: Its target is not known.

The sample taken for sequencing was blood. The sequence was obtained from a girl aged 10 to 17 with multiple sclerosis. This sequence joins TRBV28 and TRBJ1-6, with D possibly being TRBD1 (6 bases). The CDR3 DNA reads TGTGCCAGCAGGAACTGGACAGATTCACCCCTCCACTTT. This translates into CASRNWTDSPLHF.